This is a list of T cell receptor beta chains from one sample in a study of neoadjuvant nivolumab and ipilimumab in lung cancer. This table comes from immunoSEQ multiplex PCR, and its TCRdb copy is limited to in-frame clones, with some not included. The sample yields more than 25,000 clones, 82% seen once. This material consisted of tumor tissue, taken after neoadjuvant nivolumab, alone or with ipilimumab, at or shortly before surgery. The receptors here all came from an adult with non-small cell lung cancer. Each CDR3 is given with its conserved first and last residue.

J gene,V gene,CDR3 protein
TRBJ1-2,TRBV6-1,CASGQRSYGYTF
TRBJ2-3,TRBV18,CASSETVSTDTQYF
TRBJ2-5,TRBV5-1,CASSPLGSDGETQYF
TRBJ1-4,TRBV6-5,CASMRGGPGEELFF
TRBJ2-5,TRBV5-4,CASSLGGLMDQETQYF
TRBJ1-4,TRBV9,CASSVGTGRRSATNEKLFF
TRBJ2-2,TRBV6-5,CATIRGGNTGELFF
TRBJ2-7,TRBV5-1,CASRVGQILTYEQYF
TRBJ2-5,TRBV20-1,CSAETQYF
TRBJ2-1,TRBV5-4,CASSPTYNEQFF
TRBJ1-2,TRBV7-9,CASSLIPQGQPYGYTF
TRBJ2-3,TRBV6-6,CASFGEDTQYF
TRBJ2-7,TRBV11-1,CASSLYQVSAEQYF
TRBJ2-1,TRBV10-1,CATKLGNEQFF
TRBJ2-1,TRBV5-1,CASDQFGEGEQFF
TRBJ2-6,TRBV9,CASSVTGVGANVLTF
TRBJ2-7,TRBV30,CAWSVAGVIYEQYF
TRBJ2-2,TRBV5-4,CASSPGQGLTGELFF
TRBJ2-7,TRBV18,CASSVQAGGLYEQYF
TRBJ2-2,TRBV11-3,CASSPRGSGNTGELFF
TRBJ2-7,TRBV6-1,CASTESDRGHEQYF
TRBJ1-2,TRBV7-2,CASSLESGPHGYTF
TRBJ2-3,TRBV19,CATKRASDTQYF
TRBJ2-5,TRBV18,CASSPQETQYF
TRBJ1-2,TRBV11-2,CASSLDTAQGNYGYTF
TRBJ2-7,TRBV5-1,CASSLDAPGVGLEQYF
TRBJ2-4,TRBV11-2,CASSLLGGTVNIQYF
TRBJ2-2,TRBV18,CASSPDRVGYGELFF
TRBJ2-7,TRBV5-5,CASSFLGQGAEQYF
TRBJ2-1,TRBV7-9,CASSLDSVSYNEQFF
TRBJ1-2,TRBV5-4,CASSFDRGVAGYTF
TRBJ1-1,TRBV6-5,CASSYRGYGEAFF
TRBJ2-5,TRBV11-3,CASSSQGVQETQYF
TRBJ1-5,TRBV21-1,CASSTGTGVSNQPQHF